This is a list of T cell receptor beta chains from one sample in a study of radiotherapy plus CTLA-4 blockade in lung cancer. Sequenced by immunoSEQ multiplex PCR; TCRdb stores in-frame clones only, minus some. The data hold around 90,000 clones, with 83% observed a single time. The source was peripheral blood, collected from a patient treated with radiotherapy plus ipilimumab. These TCRs come from a human donor with non-small cell lung cancer who had stable disease on radiotherapy plus ipilimumab. CDR3s include the opening cysteine and the closing phenylalanine or tryptophan. Fields, in order: V gene, J gene, D gene, clone size, CDR3 protein, CDR3 DNA. The D gene is left open where the match is weak. For some rows the clone size is stated as once, few or many, or as a class when expanded; others skip it.

v_gene: TRBV5-6
j_gene: TRBJ1-5
d_gene: -
abundance: -
CDR3aa: CASSFTGSNQPQHF
CDR3nt: TGTGCCAGCAGCTTCACAGGGAGCAATCAGCCCCAGCATTTT

v_gene: TRBV7-2
j_gene: TRBJ2-1
d_gene: -
abundance: -
CDR3aa: CASSFPSSEQFF
CDR3nt: TGTGCCAGCAGCTTCCCTAGTAGTGAGCAGTTCTTC

v_gene: TRBV30
j_gene: TRBJ1-6
d_gene: TRBD1
abundance: -
CDR3aa: CAWRGGQYNSPLHF
CDR3nt: TGTGCCTGGAGGGGGGGACAGTATAATTCACCCCTCCACTTT

v_gene: TRBV5-1
j_gene: TRBJ2-7
d_gene: -
abundance: -
CDR3aa: CASSLRTETYEQYF
CDR3nt: TGCGCCAGCAGCTTGAGGACGGAGACCTACGAGCAGTACTTT

v_gene: TRBV10-3
j_gene: TRBJ1-2
d_gene: -
abundance: -
CDR3aa: CAISEDSPNYGYTF
CDR3nt: TGTGCCATCAGTGAGGACAGCCCAAACTATGGCTACACCTTC

v_gene: TRBV9
j_gene: TRBJ2-1
d_gene: -
abundance: once
CDR3aa: CASSAWMTDNEPFF
CDR3nt: TGTGCCAGCAGCGCATGGATGACAGACAATGAGCCGTTCTTC

v_gene: TRBV10-1
j_gene: TRBJ1-4
d_gene: -
abundance: few
CDR3aa: CASSDRLSAEKLFF
CDR3nt: TGCGCCAGCAGTGACAGGTTATCGGCGGAAAAACTGTTTTTT

v_gene: TRBV11-2
j_gene: TRBJ1-1
d_gene: -
abundance: -
CDR3aa: CASSLKVGNTEAFF
CDR3nt: TGTGCCAGCAGCTTAAAGGTAGGGAACACTGAAGCTTTCTTT

v_gene: TRBV6-5
j_gene: TRBJ2-4
d_gene: -
abundance: -
CDR3aa: CASSYSRDKKNIQYF
CDR3nt: TGTGCCAGCAGTTACTCTAGAGACAAAAAAAACATTCAGTACTTC

v_gene: TRBV14
j_gene: TRBJ2-7
d_gene: -
abundance: few
CDR3aa: CASSQAKMTKTYEQYF
CDR3nt: TGTGCCAGCAGCCAAGCTAAGATGACCAAAACCTACGAGCAGTACTTC